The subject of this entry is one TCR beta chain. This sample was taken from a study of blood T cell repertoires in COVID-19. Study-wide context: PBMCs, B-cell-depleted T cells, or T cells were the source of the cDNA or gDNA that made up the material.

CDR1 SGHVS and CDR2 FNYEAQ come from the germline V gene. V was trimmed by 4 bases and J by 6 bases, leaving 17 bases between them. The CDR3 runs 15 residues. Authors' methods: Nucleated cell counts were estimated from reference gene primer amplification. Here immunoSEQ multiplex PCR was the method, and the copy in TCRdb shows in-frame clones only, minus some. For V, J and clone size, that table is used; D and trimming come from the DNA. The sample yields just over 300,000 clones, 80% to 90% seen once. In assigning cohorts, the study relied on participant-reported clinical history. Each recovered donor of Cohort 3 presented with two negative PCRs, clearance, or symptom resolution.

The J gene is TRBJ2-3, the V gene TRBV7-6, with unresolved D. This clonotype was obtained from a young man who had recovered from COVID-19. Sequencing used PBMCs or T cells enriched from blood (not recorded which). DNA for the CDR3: TGTGCCAGCAGCTCCCCGAGGAGAGACTCGGATACGCAGTATTTT. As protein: CASSSPRRDSDTQYF.